This TCR beta chain was documented in a study of T cell responses to AZD1222 COVID-19 vaccine. Study-wide findings and caveats: Clonal diversity was possibly underestimated; the donors were predominantly white British and more often female. Nearly half of spike-specific TCRs reportedly go after variant regions that carry no mutations. Spike-wide coverage was observed for vaccine-associated CD4 TCRs, with dominant responses at 160-218 and 743-854.

The data were produced by immunoSEQ multiplex PCR, yet TCRdb's version contains in-frame clones alone and is incomplete. Here the sample spans about 140,000 clones, roughly 92% being singletons. Germline values: CDR1 SGHNT, CDR2 YYREEE (reference sequence). This CDR3 comprises 15 residues. With 2 bases removed from V and 4 bases from J, the gap between germline ends came to 13 bases. This clone is a singleton in its sample. What it recognizes is unknown. Material: peripheral blood, obtained on day 0 of AZD1222 vaccination. This TCR was sampled from an adult in good health. V usage is TRBV5-4 and J usage is TRBJ2-1; perhaps TRBD2 as D (6 bases). CDR3 residues: CASSLPEGRYNEQFF. CDR3 in DNA: TGTGCCAGCAGCTTACCGGAGGGCAGGTACAATGAGCAGTTCTTC.